This T cell receptor beta chain is from a study of regulatory T cells in long-lasting Graves disease. Study as a whole: Duration of antithyroid drug therapy among newly diagnosed Graves' patients was under 3 months.

CDR1 and CDR2 from the germline V gene are SNHLY and FYNNEI. V lost 6 bases to trimming and J lost 8 bases, with 17 bases between them. CDR3 length: 14 amino acids. As to time point: newly diagnosed GD, antithyroid drugs for less than 3 months. TCR sequences were obtained from RNA taken from PBMCs. Building of the TCR beta libraries involved iRepertoire HTBI primers and Arm-PCR of CDR3 regions. From the multiplex PCR reads, TCRdb called clonotypes with MiXCR, one entry per CDR3 protein. The sample lists 390,000 or so distinct CDR3 sequences, around 11% occurring once. These data were likewise used in another study, on T cells in Graves' hyperthyroidism and ophthalmopathy. That source adds: Researchers ran a first-round RT-PCR on the TCR CDR3 using the HTBI primer set.

The receptor was isolated from a young woman with Graves disease. The chain joins TRBV2 to TRBJ2-4; TRBD1 is a possible D gene (7 bases). The sample was peripheral blood mononuclear cells (PBMCs), taken at new diagnosis, from a patient treated with antithyroid drugs. CDR3 sequence reads: CASSDQDREDIQYF. DNA of the CDR3: TGTGCCAGCAGCGACCAAGACAGGGAGGACATTCAGTACTTC.